Listed below are T cell receptor beta chains from one sample, sequenced in a study of identical twins. MiXCR, run by TCRdb on the 5' RACE reads, gives a single entry per CDR3 protein. The data contain approximately 490,000 distinct CDR3 sequences, 20% to 25% of them singletons. This sample was shared with a second study, whose subject was yellow fever vaccine responses in identical twins.

Sequencing was carried out using CD4+ T cells sorted from blood. These receptors originate from a young woman in good health. CDR3s include the opening cysteine and the closing phenylalanine or tryptophan. A D gene is named only where the DNA matches it firmly. For some rows the clone size is stated as once, few or many, or as a class when expanded; others skip it.

clone size: few
D gene: TRBD1
V gene: TRBV3-1
J gene: TRBJ1-5
CDR3 protein: CASSQSGQGQQPQHF
CDR3 DNA: TGTGCCAGCAGCCAATCCGGACAGGGCCAGCAGCCCCAGCATTTT

clone size: few
D gene: NA
V gene: TRBV14
J gene: TRBJ1-5
CDR3 protein: CASSQGRFQPQHF
CDR3 DNA: TGTGCCAGCAGCCAGGGACGTTTTCAGCCCCAGCATTTT

clone size: few
D gene: TRBD1
V gene: TRBV9
J gene: TRBJ1-1
CDR3 protein: CASSVGGQLNTEAFF
CDR3 DNA: TGTGCCAGCAGCGTAGGGGGACAGTTGAACACTGAAGCTTTCTTT

clone size: NA
D gene: NA
V gene: TRBV6-1
J gene: TRBJ1-2
CDR3 protein: CASSPGYNYGYTF
CDR3 DNA: TGTGCCAGCAGCCCGGGATATAACTATGGCTACACCTTC

clone size: NA
D gene: NA
V gene: TRBV4-1
J gene: TRBJ2-3
CDR3 protein: CASSHSGDGTDTQYF
CDR3 DNA: TGCGCCAGCAGCCATTCAGGGGATGGCACAGATACGCAGTATTTT

clone size: many
D gene: TRBD2
V gene: TRBV12-3/TRBV12-4
J gene: TRBJ2-2
CDR3 protein: CASSLLAGGPGTGELFF
CDR3 DNA: TGCGCCAGCAGCTTACTAGCGGGGGGGCCCGGCACCGGGGAGCTGTTTTTT

clone size: NA
D gene: NA
V gene: TRBV5-6
J gene: TRBJ2-2
CDR3 protein: CASSLDRVGTGELFF
CDR3 DNA: TGTGCCAGCAGCTTGGACAGGGTTGGCACCGGGGAGCTGTTTTTT

clone size: few
D gene: NA
V gene: TRBV20-1
J gene: TRBJ2-3
CDR3 protein: CSAHTSTDTQYF
CDR3 DNA: TGCAGTGCTCACACCAGCACAGATACGCAGTATTTT

clone size: many
D gene: NA
V gene: TRBV15
J gene: TRBJ2-2
CDR3 protein: CATSRGVNTGELFF
CDR3 DNA: TGTGCCACCAGCAGAGGAGTGAACACCGGGGAGCTGTTTTTT

clone size: many
D gene: NA
V gene: TRBV12-3/TRBV12-4
J gene: TRBJ2-1
CDR3 protein: CASNGWGRNEQFF
CDR3 DNA: TGTGCCAGCAATGGTTGGGGTCGAAATGAGCAGTTCTTC

clone size: many
D gene: NA
V gene: TRBV24-1
J gene: TRBJ2-1
CDR3 protein: CATSDFWQGGNNEQFF
CDR3 DNA: TGTGCCACCAGTGATTTTTGGCAGGGGGGAAACAATGAGCAGTTCTTC

clone size: NA
D gene: NA
V gene: TRBV5-1
J gene: TRBJ2-7
CDR3 protein: CASSLALLNRGEQYF
CDR3 DNA: TGCGCCAGCAGCTTGGCGTTGCTGAACCGAGGAGAGCAGTACTTC

clone size: NA
D gene: TRBD2
V gene: TRBV7-3
J gene: TRBJ2-1
CDR3 protein: CASSLRPSTSPNEQFF
CDR3 DNA: TGTGCCAGCAGCTTAAGGCCCTCGACTAGCCCTAATGAGCAGTTCTTC

clone size: NA
D gene: NA
V gene: TRBV12-3/TRBV12-4
J gene: TRBJ2-7
CDR3 protein: CASSMTMRGVYEQYF
CDR3 DNA: TGTGCCAGCAGTATGACCATGAGGGGCGTCTACGAGCAGTACTTC